This T cell receptor beta chain originates from a study of cytomegalovirus exposure and HLA in healthy donors. Findings and caveats of the study: Across HLA loci, a later analysis found differing TCR association rates, with DRB1 most and HLA-C fewest.

Primers for the PCR totalled 60 Vbeta and 13 Jbeta. Assay used: immunoSEQ multiplex PCR; TCRdb lists only in-frame clones, some missing. The sample holds 150,000 to 200,000 clones; around 83% are singletons and the top ten take approximately 1.1%. The CDR3 covers 14 residues. CDR1 is SGHRS and CDR2 is YFSETQ in the germline V gene. On this clone itself: No antigen is known for it.

The TCR comes from a woman aged 35 to 49 in good health and CMV-seronegative. The chain recombines TRBV5-1 with TRBJ2-1; 7 nucleotides match TRBD2. Sequencing used PBMCs. This CDR3 reads CFRQPSGENNEQFF. CDR3 DNA sequence: TGCTTTCGACAGCCTAGCGGAGAAAACAATGAGCAGTTCTTC.